This T cell receptor beta chain appears in the sequencing data of a study of sequential checkpoint blockade in melanoma. Deletions cut 4 bases from V and 2 bases from J, with 11 bases between. CDR3 size: 15 residues. Germline V lookup: CDR1 LNHDA, CDR2 SQIVND (reference sequence). Only in-frame clones appear in the TCRdb table, and some are missing; sequencing was by immunoSEQ multiplex PCR. This table has 5,500 or so clones, around 39% appearing once. Treatment noted: randomized to nivolumab then ipilimumab (arm A) or the reverse (arm B). The clonotype was recovered from a human donor with melanoma. The source was tumor tissue (inferred from file names), collected from a patient given nivolumab and ipilimumab in sequence. The chain links TRBV19 to TRBJ1-4; weak D call: TRBD1 (6 bases). The chain's CDR3 is CASSKGGRTNEKLFF. The CDR3 coding sequence is TGTGCCAGTAGTAAGGGGGGGCGGACTAATGAAAAACTGTTTTTT.